The clone carrying this TCR beta chain was found a few times. This record comes from a study of blood T cell repertoires in COVID-19. Across the study: In each case, the material was cDNA or gDNA derived from T cells, B-cell-depleted T cells, or PBMCs.

The CDR3 extends over 14 amino acids. After removal of 5 bases from V and 6 bases from J, the junction contained 8 bases not matched to a gene. Germline CDR1 and CDR2: LNHDA and SQIVND (reference sequence). Participants spanned ages 18 to 89 years and resided in 20 to 30 US areas. In the authors' methods: Amplification of reference gene primers provided the estimated nucleated cell counts. Measured with immunoSEQ multiplex PCR; TCRdb has only the in-frame clones, and not every one. V, J and clone size derive from that table, while D and trimming were established from the DNA sequence. The data hold approximately 270,000 clones, with 85% to 90% observed a single time.

The chain joins TRBV19 to TRBJ2-3; 7 positions agree with TRBD1. Sequencing was performed on PBMCs or T cells enriched from blood (not recorded which). This TCR derives from a woman in her 30s with acute COVID-19. The CDR3 bases are TGTGCCAGTAGTGTCCGACAGGGATCGGATACGCAGTATTTT. The encoded protein is CASSVRQGSDTQYF.